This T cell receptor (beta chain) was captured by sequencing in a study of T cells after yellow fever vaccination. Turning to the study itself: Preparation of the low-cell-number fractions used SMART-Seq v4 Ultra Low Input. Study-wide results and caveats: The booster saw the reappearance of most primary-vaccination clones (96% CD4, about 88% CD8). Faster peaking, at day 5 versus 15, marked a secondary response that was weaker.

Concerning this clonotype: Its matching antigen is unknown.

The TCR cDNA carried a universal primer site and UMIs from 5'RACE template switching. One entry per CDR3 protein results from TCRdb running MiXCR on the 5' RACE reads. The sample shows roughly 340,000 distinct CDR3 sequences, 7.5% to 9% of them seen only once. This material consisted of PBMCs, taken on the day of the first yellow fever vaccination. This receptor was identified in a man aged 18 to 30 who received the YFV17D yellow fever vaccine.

Here the CDR3 DNA reads TGTGCCAGCAGCACACTAGGAGCGGGGGTGGAGACCCAGTACTTC. It yields the protein CASSTLGAGVETQYF. V usage is TRBV9 and J usage is TRBJ2-5; 8 bases align to TRBD2. The V and J ends lost 4 bases and 5 bases, in that order; junction bases with no gene match: 10. Germline CDR1 SGDLS, CDR2 YYNGEE. This CDR3 comprises 15 residues.